These T cell receptor beta chains were read from a single sample in a study of OX40 agonist ivuxolimab in advanced cancers. Here immunoSEQ multiplex PCR was the method, and the copy in TCRdb shows in-frame clones only, minus some. The table lists approximately 77,000 clones, about nine tenths of them singletons. This material consisted of CD4+ or CD8+ T cells sorted from blood, taken in a trial of the OX40 agonist ivuxolimab. These receptors were taken from an adult with an advanced solid tumor such as melanoma, head and neck, liver or kidney cancer. CDR3s include the opening cysteine and the closing phenylalanine or tryptophan. D genes are given only for firm matches. Only some rows state a clone size, as once, few, many or a class for expanded clones.

V	J	D	size	length	CDR3	DNA
TRBV7-9	TRBJ2-2	.	.	14	CASSLLVDTGELFF	TGTGCCAGCAGCTTATTAGTAGACACCGGGGAGCTGTTTTTT
TRBV10-3	TRBJ2-1	.	.	14	CAISSLGGYNEQFF	TGTGCCATCAGCTCCCTGGGGGGCTACAATGAGCAGTTCTTC
TRBV21-1	TRBJ2-3	.	once	15	CASSKIQGVTDTQYF	TGTGCCAGCAGCAAAATTCAGGGAGTCACAGATACGCAGTATTTT
TRBV11-1	TRBJ2-1	TRBD1	.	13	CASTTGVGDEQFF	TGTGCCAGCACAACAGGGGTCGGAGATGAGCAGTTCTTC
TRBV4-3	TRBJ2-4	.	.	13	CASSPRGGDIQYF	TGCGCCAGCAGCCCCCGGGGAGGAGACATTCAGTACTTC
TRBV6-1	TRBJ2-1	TRBD1	.	13	CASPGQGGNEQFF	TGTGCCAGCCCGGGACAGGGAGGCAATGAGCAGTTCTTC
TRBV2	TRBJ1-1	TRBD1	.	15	CASSLGTGGLREAFF	TGTGCCAGCTCCCTCGGGACAGGGGGTCTCAGGGAAGCTTTCTTT
TRBV2	TRBJ1-1	.	.	12	CASSDSNTEAFF	TGTGCCAGCAGTGATTCGAACACTGAAGCTTTCTTT
TRBV19	TRBJ2-3	TRBD2	.	16	CASSVIAGASTDTQYF	TGTGCCAGTAGTGTAATAGCGGGGGCCAGCACAGATACGCAGTATTTT
TRBV7-2	TRBJ2-5	TRBD2	.	15	CASSLWGGREETQYF	TGTGCCAGCAGCTTATGGGGCGGGAGGGAAGAGACCCAGTACTTC
TRBV9	TRBJ1-6	TRBD1	.	14	CASSPRDRESPLHF	TGTGCCAGCTCCCCCCGGGACAGGGAATCACCCCTCCACTTT
TRBV5-1	TRBJ1-2	.	.	16	CASSFRTDSNRNGYTF	TGCGCCAGCAGCTTCCGGACAGATTCGAATCGAAATGGCTACACCTTC
TRBV19	TRBJ2-6	.	.	16	CASSSGLSDGANVLTF	TGTGCCAGTAGTTCGGGGCTCTCCGACGGGGCCAACGTCCTGACTTTC
TRBV27	TRBJ2-7	.	.	12	CASSAGFYEQYF	TGTGCCAGCAGCGCAGGGTTCTACGAGCAGTACTTC
TRBV28	TRBJ1-1	.	few	16	CASSSSTGRVNTEAFF	TGTGCCAGCAGTTCCTCGACGGGAAGGGTGAACACTGAAGCTTTCTTT
TRBV11-3	TRBJ2-2	.	once	14	CASSLEGHTGELFF	TGTGCCAGCAGCTTAGAAGGCCACACCGGGGAGCTGTTTTTT
TRBV28	TRBJ2-7	.	once	12	CASSAPPVGQYF	TGTGCCAGCAGTGCGCCTCCAGTGGGGCAGTACTTC
TRBV7-2	TRBJ2-3	TRBD2	.	15	CASSSLAGGGATQYF	TGTGCCAGCAGCTCCCTAGCGGGGGGCGGCGCTACGCAGTATTTT
TRBV7-2	TRBJ2-7	.	once	15	CASSLTAGALYEQYF	TGTGCCAGCAGCTTGACTGCGGGGGCACTCTACGAGCAGTACTTC
TRBV10-3	TRBJ2-5	TRBD2	.	15	CAISKTSGAGGTQYF	TGTGCCATCAGTAAGACTAGCGGTGCTGGTGGGACCCAGTACTTC
TRBV10-1	TRBJ2-2	.	.	14	CASSVGGAAGELFF	TGCGCCAGCAGTGTGGGGGGCGCGGCCGGGGAGCTGTTTTTT
TRBV9	TRBJ2-2	.	.	14	CASSVEGNTGELFF	TGTGCCAGCAGCGTAGAGGGTAACACCGGGGAGCTGTTTTTT
TRBV5-1	TRBJ2-7	TRBD2	.	16	CASSRGLAGGTYEQYF	TGCGCCAGCAGCAGAGGACTAGCGGGGGGAACCTACGAGCAGTACTTC
TRBV11-3	TRBJ2-7	TRBD1	.	13	CASSDRVGYEQYF	TGTGCCAGCAGCGACAGGGTGGGCTACGAGCAGTACTTC
TRBV5-1	TRBJ2-7	.	.	14	CASSPSGLNYEQYF	TGCGCCAGCAGCCCCTCGGGACTGAACTACGAGCAGTACTTC
TRBV10-3	TRBJ1-2	TRBD1	.	13	CAIGTGANYGYTF	TGTGCCATCGGGACAGGGGCGAACTATGGCTACACCTTC
TRBV6-4	TRBJ2-3	TRBD2	.	13	CASSDSGGGTQYF	TGTGCCAGCAGTGACTCGGGCGGGGGAACGCAGTATTTT
TRBV11-3	TRBJ2-5	.	.	14	CASSGGQGRETQYF	TGTGCCAGCAGCGGCGGGCAGGGGCGAGAGACCCAGTACTTC
TRBV28	TRBJ1-5	.	.	14	CASSLLGGGQPQHF	TGTGCCAGCAGTTTGTTAGGGGGGGGTCAGCCCCAGCATTTT
TRBV7-3	TRBJ2-1	TRBD2	.	16	CASRATGGGSEGEQFF	TGTGCCAGCAGGGCGACCGGCGGGGGGTCTGAGGGTGAGCAGTTCTTC
TRBV7-2	TRBJ2-2	TRBD2	few	16	CASSLDGAGVAGELFF	TGTGCCAGCAGCTTAGATGGTGCGGGGGTGGCCGGGGAGCTGTTTTTT
TRBV6-6	TRBJ1-5	TRBD1	.	14	CASSLDRGHQPQHF	TGTGCCAGCAGCCTGGACAGGGGGCACCAGCCCCAGCATTTT
TRBV19	TRBJ2-7	TRBD1	.	13	CASSGGQGYEQYF	TGTGCCAGTAGTGGGGGACAGGGCTACGAGCAGTACTTC
TRBV28	TRBJ2-7	.	.	11	CASSLPYEQYF	TGTGCCAGCAGTCTGCCGTACGAGCAGTACTTC
TRBV10-3	TRBJ2-2	.	.	15	CAISESTYDTGELFF	TGTGCCATCAGTGAGTCCACATACGACACCGGGGAGCTGTTTTTT
TRBV5-4	TRBJ1-2	.	.	17	CASSLAEGRSLAEGYTF	TGTGCCAGCAGCTTGGCAGAGGGCAGATCTCTTGCGGAGGGCTACACCTTC
TRBV11-3	TRBJ2-1	TRBD2	.	14	CASRSGGPFNEQFF	TGTGCCAGCAGGTCGGGAGGGCCCTTTAATGAGCAGTTCTTC
TRBV11-3	TRBJ2-2	.	.	15	CASSPAQRATGELFF	TGTGCCAGCAGCCCGGCCCAGAGGGCCACCGGGGAGCTGTTTTTT
TRBV2	TRBJ1-3	.	.	14	CASSRILSGNTIYF	TGTGCCAGCAGTCGTATCCTCTCTGGAAACACCATATATTTT
TRBV29-1	TRBJ1-1	.	.	12	CSVGAGTTEAFF	TGCAGCGTCGGGGCGGGGACCACTGAAGCTTTCTTT
TRBV5-5	TRBJ2-7	.	.	14	CASSLARSFYEQYF	TGTGCCAGCAGCTTGGCCCGGTCCTTCTACGAGCAGTACTTC
TRBV19	TRBJ2-6	TRBD1	once	16	CASSRQGAGGANVLTF	TGTGCCAGTAGTAGGCAGGGGGCGGGTGGGGCCAACGTCCTGACTTTC
TRBV11-2	TRBJ2-1	.	.	11	CASSVYNEQFF	TGTGCCAGCAGCGTCTACAATGAGCAGTTCTTC
TRBV10-3	TRBJ2-3	.	.	16	CAITQALAVSTDTQYF	TGTGCCATCACGCAGGCGCTAGCTGTTAGCACAGATACGCAGTATTTT
TRBV20-1	TRBJ2-5	.	.	11	CRTVHGETQYF	TGCAGGACAGTCCATGGGGAGACCCAGTACTTC
TRBV9	TRBJ2-5	.	.	13	CASSVDGVETQYF	TGTGCCAGCAGCGTAGACGGGGTAGAGACCCAGTACTTC
TRBV14	TRBJ1-2	.	.	15	CASSHWSGKTYGYTF	TGTGCCAGCAGCCACTGGTCTGGAAAGACCTATGGCTACACCTTC
TRBV2	TRBJ1-2	.	.	13	CASRAETNYGYTF	TGTGCCAGCAGGGCAGAAACTAACTATGGCTACACCTTC
TRBV19	TRBJ2-3	.	.	17	CASNPSIGAHPTDTQYF	TGTGCCAGTAACCCTTCCATAGGGGCCCACCCCACAGATACGCAGTATTTT
TRBV5-1	TRBJ1-1	.	.	12	CASSPSSTEAFF	TGCGCCAGCAGCCCCTCGAGCACTGAAGCTTTCTTT
TRBV7-2	TRBJ1-1	TRBD1	.	12	CASSRGQDEAFF	TGTGCCAGCAGTCGCGGACAGGATGAAGCTTTCTTT
TRBV11-3	TRBJ2-3	.	.	15	CASSRGTLGTDTQYF	TGTGCCAGCAGCCGGGGCACGCTGGGCACAGATACGCAGTATTTT
TRBV7-2	TRBJ1-4	.	.	15	CASSFSVVPGEKLFF	TGTGCCAGCAGCTTTAGCGTGGTCCCCGGGGAAAAACTGTTTTTT
TRBV2	TRBJ2-5	TRBD2	.	15	CASSKASGSGETQYF	TGTGCCAGCAGTAAGGCTAGCGGGAGTGGAGAGACCCAGTACTTC
TRBV7-6	TRBJ2-3	.	.	13	CASSVHETGTQYF	TGTGCCAGCAGTGTCCACGAGACCGGTACGCAGTATTTT